The 4 T cell receptor beta chains below were found in one sample sequenced in a study of tumor and adjacent non-tumor tissue in lung cancer (dated by TCRdb to the late 2010s). RNA was isolated from bulk, unsorted tissue, and RNA quality was assessed with a NanoDrop ND-1000 and an Agilent 2100. Libraries were prepared through multiplex PCR. TCRdb names Illumina HiSeq 2500 as the instrument used. TCRbeta libraries were constructed through three rounds of nested PCR with primers (Table S4) according to protocols modified from ARM-PCR. TCRdb handled the public reads itself, with Q25 trimming in fastp and clone calling in MiXCR, and kept productive beta chains. Identical CDR3 proteins give one entry, which carries the most common genes and DNA. The sample records approximately 90,000 distinct CDR3 sequences, around two thirds of which are singletons. The top ten clones comprise approximately 15% of the sample.

What was sequenced was lung tumor tissue. These receptors were obtained from a man between 65 and 80 years old with non-small cell lung cancer.

This clonotype was seen ten or more times. The junction shows a germline mismatch at one end, possibly a read error. The genes are TRBV20-1 and TRBJ2-1; D unresolved. The germline V gene encodes CDR1 DFQATT and CDR2 SNEGSKA (reference sequence). The CDR3 is 10 amino acids. The CDR3 DNA is TGCAGTGCACAGATCAATGAGCAGATCTTC. Its protein is CSAQINEQIF.

This clonotype was counted a single time. This may be a read error: a much more frequent sequence differs by one nucleotide. The chain carries TRBV5-4 and TRBJ2-7, with 9 nucleotides matching TRBD1. Trimming removed 10 bases from V and 2 bases from J; junction bases left unmatched: 10. The length of the CDR3 is 14 residues. Germline V gene lookup returns CDR1 SGHNT and CDR2 YYREEE (reference sequence). The CDR3 reads CAGFSDRGPYEQYF. The CDR3 region has the DNA TGTGCCGGGTTCTCGGACAGGGGCCCCTACGAGCAGTACTTC.

This clonotype was seen repeatedly, ten times or more. This chain joins TRBV7-3 and TRBJ2-3; D unresolved. Trimming cost V 2 bases and J 4 bases, with 7 bases left between them. There are 13 residues in the CDR3. Germline-derived CDR1 and CDR2 are SGHTA and FQGTGA. The CDR3 spells CASSLLAADTQYF. CDR3 nucleotide sequence: TGTGCCAGCAGCTTACTTGCCGCAGATACGCAGTATTTT.

The CDR3 reads CSARSRGTGGNYGYTF. Written as DNA, the CDR3 is TGCAGTGCTAGATCGAGAGGGACAGGGGGTAACTATGGCTACACCTTC. This sequence joins TRBV20-1 and TRBJ1-2, with 11 nucleotides matching TRBD1. J was trimmed by 1 base and V by 2 bases; bases with no gene match: 6. The CDR3 is 16 amino acids. CDR1 DFQATT and CDR2 SNEGSKA come from the germline V gene (reference sequence).